Each of the 4 T cell receptor beta chains below was sequenced from the same sample in a study of blood T cell repertoires in COVID-19 (dated by TCRdb to about 2020). The method behind the library was the immunoSEQ multiplex PCR assay. The source is immuneACCESS, and TCRdb retained only in-frame sequences with V and J called. Part of the clones is not carried over; for the studies checked, unresolved V genes explain less than half of this, and the remainder is unexplained. Within this sample are about 82,000 clones, with under 80% of them counted one time only. Around 34% of the sample goes to the ten largest clones. The sample comprised peripheral blood. Source of these receptors: a man aged 55-75 years with COVID-19, enrolled during active disease.

The sample holds one count of this clone. J is TRBJ1-2 and V is TRBV19; D not certain. The CDR3 has 13 residues. V was pared by 6 bases and J by 8 bases, with 16 bases between. Germline-derived CDR1 and CDR2 are LNHDA and SQIVND (reference sequence). CDR3 nucleotide sequence: TGTGCCAGTAGCCCCCTTTTTGGACTAGGCTACACCTTC. Translation: CASSPLFGLGYTF.

V and J are TRBV5-8 and TRBJ2-1; a weak D match, TRBD2 (5 bases). Germline loops: CDR1 SGHTS, CDR2 YDEGEE. The CDR3 sequence is 11 residues long. The V gene lost 3 bases and the J gene lost 14 bases, with 12 bases spanning the gap. CDR3 sequence (DNA): TGTGCCAGCAGCTCGCTCCCGGGGAAGTTCTTC. Amino acid sequence: CASSSLPGKFF.

The chain links TRBV6-5 to TRBJ2-3, with TRBD2 matching over 7 bases. This CDR3 has 15 residues. Unmatched junction bases numbered 9, after V lost 6 bases and J lost 3 bases. CDR1 is MNHEY, CDR2 SVGAGI, per germline. CDR3 protein: CASRQTTGRTDTQYF. For the CDR3, the DNA is TGTGCCAGCAGACAGACAACCGGGAGGACAGATACGCAGTATTTT.

The chain uses TRBV5-1 and TRBJ1-4, with D maybe TRBD1 (6 bases). Germline V gene data show CDR1 as SGHRS and CDR2 as YFSETQ. V lost 3 bases, J lost 3 bases, and 12 bases lay in between. This CDR3 contains 15 residues. The CDR3 DNA sequence: TGCGCCAGCAGCTCTCTGGGGGCGTCTAATGAAAAACTGTTTTTT. This sequence encodes CASSSLGASNEKLFF. Together with reference TRBV5-1 and TRBJ1-4, the CDR3 gives the full variable domain: KAGVTQTPRYLIKTRGQQVTLSCSPISGHRSVSWYQQTPGQGLQFLFEYFSETQRNKGNFPGRFSGRQFSNSRSEMNVSTLELGDSALYLCASSSLGASNEKLFFGSGTQLSVL.